The T cell receptor beta chain described here comes from a study of blood T cell repertoires in COVID-19. Study-level information: Researchers got acute and convalescent COVID-19 samples from the United States, Italy and Spain. The analysed material was cDNA or gDNA that came from T cells, B-cell-depleted T cells, or PBMCs.

The CDR3 contains 16 residues. CDR1 is SGHTA and CDR2 is FQGNSA in the germline V gene. Trimming shortened V by 0 bases and J by 6 bases, and 14 bases separated the two germline ends. As originally analysed: Nucleated cell counts were estimated from reference gene primer amplification. Produced via immunoSEQ multiplex PCR; TCRdb's table is partial and in-frame only. V and J calls and clone size are copied from that table; D and trimming were computed from the DNA. The sample has almost 200,000 clones, roughly nine tenths seen once. The sequence was obtained from a woman between 65 and 79 years old with acute or convalescent COVID-19. The chain carries TRBV7-2 and TRBJ2-2, with D possibly being TRBD1 (5 bases). Sequencing used peripheral blood. CDR3 sequence reads: CASSLAPNRFPGELFF. CDR3 bases: TGTGCCAGCAGCTTAGCTCCCAACAGGTTCCCCGGGGAGCTGTTTTTT.